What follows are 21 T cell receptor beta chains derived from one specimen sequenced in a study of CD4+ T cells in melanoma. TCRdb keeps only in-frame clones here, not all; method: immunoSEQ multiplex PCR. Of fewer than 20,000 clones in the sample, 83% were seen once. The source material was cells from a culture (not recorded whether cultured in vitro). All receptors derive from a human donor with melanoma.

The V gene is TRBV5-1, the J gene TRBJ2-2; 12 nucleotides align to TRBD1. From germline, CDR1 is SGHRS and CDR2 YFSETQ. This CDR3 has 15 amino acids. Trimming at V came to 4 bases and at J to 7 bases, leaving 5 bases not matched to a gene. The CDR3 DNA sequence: TGCGCCAGCAGCCGAGGGACAGGGGGCATCGGGGAGCTGTTTTTT. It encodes CASSRGTGGIGELFF.

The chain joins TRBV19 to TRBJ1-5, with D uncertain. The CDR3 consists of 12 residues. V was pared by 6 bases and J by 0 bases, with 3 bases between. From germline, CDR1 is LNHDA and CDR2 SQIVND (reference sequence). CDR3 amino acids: CASSHSNQPQHF. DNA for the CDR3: TGTGCCAGTAGCCATAGCAATCAGCCCCAGCATTTT.

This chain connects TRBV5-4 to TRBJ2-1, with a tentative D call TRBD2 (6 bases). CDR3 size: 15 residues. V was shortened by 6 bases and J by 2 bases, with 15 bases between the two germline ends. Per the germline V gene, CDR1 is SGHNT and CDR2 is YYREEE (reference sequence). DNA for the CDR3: TGTGCCAGCACCCAAAGGAGGGGTGCCTACAATGAGCAGTTCTTC. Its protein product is CASTQRRGAYNEQFF.

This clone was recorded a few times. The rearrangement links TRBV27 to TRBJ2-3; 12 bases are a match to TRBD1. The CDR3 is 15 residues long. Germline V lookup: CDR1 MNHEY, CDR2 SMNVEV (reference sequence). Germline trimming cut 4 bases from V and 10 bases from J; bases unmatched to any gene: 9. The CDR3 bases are TGTGCCAGCAGTTCGGGACAGGGGGCCCGACGATCGCAGTATTTT. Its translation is CASSSGQGARRSQYF.

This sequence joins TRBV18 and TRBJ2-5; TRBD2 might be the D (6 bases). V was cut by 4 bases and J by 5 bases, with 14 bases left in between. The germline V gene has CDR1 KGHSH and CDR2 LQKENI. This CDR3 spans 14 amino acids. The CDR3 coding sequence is TGTGCCAGCTCACTTCAGACTAGAACGGAGACCCAGTACTTC. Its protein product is CASSLQTRTETQYF.

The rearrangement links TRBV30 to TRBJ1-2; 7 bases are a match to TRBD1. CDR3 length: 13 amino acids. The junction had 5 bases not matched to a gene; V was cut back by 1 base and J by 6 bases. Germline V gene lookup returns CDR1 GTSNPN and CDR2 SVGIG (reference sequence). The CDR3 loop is CAWSATGADGYTF. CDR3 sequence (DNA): TGTGCCTGGAGTGCCACAGGGGCGGATGGCTACACCTTC. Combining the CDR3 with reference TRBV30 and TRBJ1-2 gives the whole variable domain SQTIHQWPATLVQPVGSPLSLECTVEGTSNPNLYWYRQAAGRGLQLLFYSVGIGQISSEVPQNLSASRPQDRQFILSSKKLLLSDSGFYLCAWSATGADGYTFGSGTRLTVV.

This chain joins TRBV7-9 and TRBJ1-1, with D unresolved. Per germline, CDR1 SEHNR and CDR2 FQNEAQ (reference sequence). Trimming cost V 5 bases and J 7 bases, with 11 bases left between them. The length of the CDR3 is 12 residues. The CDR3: CASSREGFEAFF. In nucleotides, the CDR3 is TGTGCCAGCAGCCGGGAAGGATTTGAAGCTTTCTTT.

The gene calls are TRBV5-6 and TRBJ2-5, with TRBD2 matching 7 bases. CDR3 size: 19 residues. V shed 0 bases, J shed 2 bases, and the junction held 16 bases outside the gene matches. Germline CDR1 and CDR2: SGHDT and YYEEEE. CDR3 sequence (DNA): TGTGCCAGCAGCTTGGTGTTTTCTCTACGAGCGGGGAAACAAGAGACCCAGTACTTC. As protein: CASSLVFSLRAGKQETQYF.

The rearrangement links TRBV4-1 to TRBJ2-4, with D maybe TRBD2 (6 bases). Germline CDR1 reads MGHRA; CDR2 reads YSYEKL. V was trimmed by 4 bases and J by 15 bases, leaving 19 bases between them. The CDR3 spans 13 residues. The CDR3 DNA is TGCGCCAGCAGCCCTCTCGGAGGGGCCCCCAGGTACTTC. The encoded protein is CASSPLGGAPRYF.

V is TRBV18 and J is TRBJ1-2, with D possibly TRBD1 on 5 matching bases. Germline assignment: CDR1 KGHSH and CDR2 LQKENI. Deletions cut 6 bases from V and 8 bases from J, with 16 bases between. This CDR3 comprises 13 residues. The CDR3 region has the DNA TGTGCCAGCTCCGCCCATTCAGGGATGGGCTACACCTTC. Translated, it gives CASSAHSGMGYTF.

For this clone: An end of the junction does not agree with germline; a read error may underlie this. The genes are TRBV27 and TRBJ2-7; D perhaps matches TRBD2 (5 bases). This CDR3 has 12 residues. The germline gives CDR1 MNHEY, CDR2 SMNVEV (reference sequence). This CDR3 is CASSGVSSEQYF. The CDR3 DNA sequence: TGTGCCAGCAGCGGGGTTTCCTCCGAGCAGTACTTC.

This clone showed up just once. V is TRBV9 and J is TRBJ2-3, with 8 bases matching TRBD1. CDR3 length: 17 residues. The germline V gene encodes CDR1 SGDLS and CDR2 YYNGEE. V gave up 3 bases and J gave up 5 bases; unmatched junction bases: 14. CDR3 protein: CASSGSRTGSGGDTQYF. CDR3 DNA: TGTGCCAGCAGCGGATCGAGGACAGGGTCCGGTGGAGATACGCAGTATTTT.

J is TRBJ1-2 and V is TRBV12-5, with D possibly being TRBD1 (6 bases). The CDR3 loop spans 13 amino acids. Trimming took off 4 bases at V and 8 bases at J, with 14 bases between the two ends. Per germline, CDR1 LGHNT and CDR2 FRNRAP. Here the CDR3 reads CASGSMPGAGYTF. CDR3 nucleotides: TGTGCTAGTGGTTCGATGCCGGGGGCCGGCTACACCTTC.

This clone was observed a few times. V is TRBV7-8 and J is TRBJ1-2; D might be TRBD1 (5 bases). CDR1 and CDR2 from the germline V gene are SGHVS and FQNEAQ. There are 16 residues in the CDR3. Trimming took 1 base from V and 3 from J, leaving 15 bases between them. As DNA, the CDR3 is TGTGCCAGCAGCTTAGGAAAATGGGGGGGAGACTATGGCTACACCTTC. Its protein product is CASSLGKWGGDYGYTF. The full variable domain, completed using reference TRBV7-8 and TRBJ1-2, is GAGVSQSPRYKVAKRGQDVALRCDPISGHVSLFWYQQALGQGPEFLTYFQNEAQLDKSGLPSDRFFAERPEGSVSTLKIQRTQQEDSAVYLCASSLGKWGGDYGYTFGSGTRLTVV.

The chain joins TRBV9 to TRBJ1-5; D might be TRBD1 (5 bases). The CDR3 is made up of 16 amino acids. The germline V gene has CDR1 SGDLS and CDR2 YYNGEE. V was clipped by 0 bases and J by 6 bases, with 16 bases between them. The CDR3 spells CASSVGAGIRGQPQHF. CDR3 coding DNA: TGTGCCAGCAGCGTAGGAGCAGGGATTAGAGGTCAGCCCCAGCATTTT.

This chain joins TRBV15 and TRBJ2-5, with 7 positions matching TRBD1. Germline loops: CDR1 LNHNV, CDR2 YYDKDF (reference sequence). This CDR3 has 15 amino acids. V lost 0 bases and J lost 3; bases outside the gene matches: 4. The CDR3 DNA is TGTGCCACCAGCAGAGATAGGGGGCGCGAAGAGACCCAGTACTTC. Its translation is CATSRDRGREETQYF.

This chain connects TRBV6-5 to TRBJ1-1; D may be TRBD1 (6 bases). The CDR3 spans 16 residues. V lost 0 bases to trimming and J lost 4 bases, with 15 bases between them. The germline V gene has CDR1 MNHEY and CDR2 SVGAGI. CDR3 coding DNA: TGTGCCAGCAGTTACTCCAAACCTTACAGGGTCACTGAAGCTTTCTTT. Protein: CASSYSKPYRVTEAFF.

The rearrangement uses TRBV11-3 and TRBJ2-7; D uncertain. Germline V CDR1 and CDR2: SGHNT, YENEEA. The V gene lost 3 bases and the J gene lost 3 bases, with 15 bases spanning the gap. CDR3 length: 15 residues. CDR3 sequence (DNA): TGTGCCAGCAGCTTTAGGACGGTATCGAACTACGAGCAGTACTTC. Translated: CASSFRTVSNYEQYF.

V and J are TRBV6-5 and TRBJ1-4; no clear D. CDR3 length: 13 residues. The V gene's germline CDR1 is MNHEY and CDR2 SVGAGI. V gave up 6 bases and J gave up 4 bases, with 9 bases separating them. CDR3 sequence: CASSLDYNEKLFF. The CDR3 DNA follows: TGTGCCAGCAGCCTCGATTATAATGAAAAACTGTTTTTT.

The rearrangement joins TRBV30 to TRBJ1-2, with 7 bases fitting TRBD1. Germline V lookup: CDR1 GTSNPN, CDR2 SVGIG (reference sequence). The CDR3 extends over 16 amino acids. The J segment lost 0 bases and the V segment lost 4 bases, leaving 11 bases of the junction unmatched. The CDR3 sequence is CAWKPGQYVPNYGYTF. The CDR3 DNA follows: TGTGCCTGGAAACCGGGACAGTACGTCCCTAACTATGGCTACACCTTC. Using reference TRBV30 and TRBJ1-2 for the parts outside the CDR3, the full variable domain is SQTIHQWPATLVQPVGSPLSLECTVEGTSNPNLYWYRQAAGRGLQLLFYSVGIGQISSEVPQNLSASRPQDRQFILSSKKLLLSDSGFYLCAWKPGQYVPNYGYTFGSGTRLTVV.

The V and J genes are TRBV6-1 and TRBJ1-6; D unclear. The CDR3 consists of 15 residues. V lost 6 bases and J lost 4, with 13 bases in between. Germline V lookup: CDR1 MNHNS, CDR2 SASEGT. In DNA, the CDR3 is TGTGCCAGCAGAGCGTCTCCTGGATATAATTCACCCCTCCACTTT. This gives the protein CASRASPGYNSPLHF.